The 3 T cell receptor beta chains listed next were all sequenced from one sample in a study of blood T cells in healthy people across ages. Next came a second PCR, run for about 7 to 11 cycles, which used a sample-barcoded 5' primer along with a J-beta primer mix. TCRdb used MiXCR to reprocess the 5' RACE reads, holding one entry per CDR3 protein. The sample holds about 570,000 distinct CDR3 sequences; approximately 27% are singletons and the top ten take less than 20%. Sequenced: blood. The receptors originated from a woman in her seventies in good health.

The sample holds many counts of this clonotype. The gene calls are TRBV29-1 and TRBJ2-5; unclear D gene. V lost 3 bases and J lost 5, with 13 bases in between. The CDR3 extends over 13 amino acids. CDR1 is SQVTM and CDR2 is ANQGSEA in the germline V gene. CDR3 coding DNA: TGCAGCGTTGATACCGGGTCAGCGGAGACCCAGTACTTC. Translating gives CSVDTGSAETQYF.

The CDR3 here is CASSYGTSGGAHEQFF. The CDR3 DNA is TGCGCCAGCAGCTACGGGACTAGCGGGGGGGCCCATGAGCAGTTCTTC. V usage is TRBV5-1 and J usage is TRBJ2-5; TRBD2 agrees at 16 bases. The end of the DNA fits TRBJ2-1 better, so the J call may be wrong. The length of the CDR3 is 16 residues. The germline V gene encodes CDR1 SGHRS and CDR2 YFSETQ.

This rearrangement joins TRBV6-5 to TRBJ1-6, with D perhaps matching TRBD1 (5 bases). The V and J ends lost 6 bases and 5 bases respectively, with 11 bases between them. CDR1 and CDR2 (germline): MNHEY, SVGAGI. This CDR3 is 14 amino acids long. As DNA, the CDR3 is TGTGCCAGCAGGGGACCGATTAATAATTCACCCCTCCACTTT. Translation: CASRGPINNSPLHF.